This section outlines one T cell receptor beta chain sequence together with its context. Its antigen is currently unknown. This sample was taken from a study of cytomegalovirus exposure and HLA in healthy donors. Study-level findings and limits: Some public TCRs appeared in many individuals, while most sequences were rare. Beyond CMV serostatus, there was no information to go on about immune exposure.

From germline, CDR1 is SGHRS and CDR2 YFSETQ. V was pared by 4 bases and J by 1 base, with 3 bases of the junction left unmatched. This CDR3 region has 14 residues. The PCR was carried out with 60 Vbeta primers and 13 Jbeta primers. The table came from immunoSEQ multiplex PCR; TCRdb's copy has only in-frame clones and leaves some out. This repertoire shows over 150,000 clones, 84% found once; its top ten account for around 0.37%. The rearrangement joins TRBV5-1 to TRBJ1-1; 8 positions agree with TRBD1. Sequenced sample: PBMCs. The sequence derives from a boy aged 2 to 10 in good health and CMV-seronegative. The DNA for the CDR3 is TGCGCCAGCAGCGGCGGACAGGGGAACACTGAAGCTTTCTTT. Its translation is CASSGGQGNTEAFF. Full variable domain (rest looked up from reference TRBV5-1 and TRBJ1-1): KAGVTQTPRYLIKTRGQQVTLSCSPISGHRSVSWYQQTPGQGLQFLFEYFSETQRNKGNFPGRFSGRQFSNSRSEMNVSTLELGDSALYLCASSGGQGNTEAFFGQGTRLTVV.